The 28 T cell receptor beta chains in this list originate from one sample, sequenced in a study of blood T cell repertoires in COVID-19. Sequencing was performed with immunoSEQ multiplex PCR; in TCRdb, only in-frame clones are kept and a portion is missing. The top ten hold approximately 11% of the sample, which has over 70,000 clones, 80% to 90% seen once. Sequences were obtained from peripheral blood. The receptors originated from a man in his sixties with COVID-19, enrolled during active disease.

The J gene is TRBJ2-3, the V gene TRBV18; perhaps TRBD2 as D (6 bases). Germline V gene lookup returns CDR1 KGHSH and CDR2 LQKENI. The V end was cut by 3 bases, the J end by 6 bases, with 13 bases between. The CDR3 is 14 residues long. DNA for the CDR3: TGTGCCAGCTCACCCTCCCAACGGGGGGATACGCAGTATTTT. This gives the protein CASSPSQRGDTQYF.

A few counts support this clone. The genes are TRBV5-6 and TRBJ1-1, with TRBD1 matching over 7 bases. The CDR3 has 16 residues. Trimming at V came to 0 bases and at J to 4 bases, leaving 9 bases not matched to a gene. CDR1 is SGHDT and CDR2 is YYEEEE in the germline V gene. CDR3 sequence: CASSLVGQRLGTEAFF. The CDR3 nucleotides read TGTGCCAGCAGCTTGGTGGGACAGCGGTTGGGCACTGAAGCTTTCTTT.

The CDR3 nucleotides are TGCGCCAGCAGGCCTCAGGGGGGACAGGGTAATGAAAAACTGTTTTTT. Its protein is CASRPQGGQGNEKLFF. The chain links TRBV5-1 to TRBJ1-4; 9 nucleotides align to TRBD1. Germline-derived CDR1 and CDR2 are SGHRS and YFSETQ. V lost 5 bases, J lost 4 bases, and 9 bases stayed unmatched. CDR3 size: 16 residues.

The rearrangement links TRBV6-1 to TRBJ2-5; TRBD2 agrees at 10 bases. The V gene's germline CDR1 is MNHNS and CDR2 SASEGT. V lost 4 bases to trimming and J lost 5 bases; unmatched junction nucleotides: 10. There are 16 residues in the CDR3. In DNA, the CDR3 is TGTGCCAGCAGTGCCCCGCCCAGCGGGGGGGCTGAGACCCAGTACTTC. This sequence encodes CASSAPPSGGAETQYF.

Only a few counts were recorded for this clone. The chain links TRBV6-5 to TRBJ1-2; 8 positions match TRBD1. Germline loops: CDR1 MNHEY, CDR2 SVGAGI. This CDR3 is built from 15 residues. V lost 4 bases and J lost 8; bases outside the gene matches: 12. CDR3 in DNA: TGTGCCAGCAGTTTTAGCTCAGGACAGGGCGGCGGCTACACCTTC. This codes for CASSFSSGQGGGYTF.

The chain recombines TRBV6-5 with TRBJ1-6, with D perhaps TRBD1 (6 bases). The germline gives CDR1 MNHEY, CDR2 SVGAGI. V lost 1 base and J lost 7, with 11 bases in between. The CDR3 is made up of 15 amino acids. CDR3 amino acids: CASSYWGLGNSPLHF. Here the CDR3 DNA reads TGTGCCAGCAGTTACTGGGGGCTGGGGAATTCACCCCTCCACTTT.

The J gene is TRBJ2-7, the V gene TRBV5-4; 8 bases are a match to TRBD1. The CDR3 extends over 15 amino acids. Looked up from germline, CDR1 is SGHNT and CDR2 is YYREEE (reference sequence). The V segment lost 5 bases and the J segment 4 bases; nucleotides outside the gene matches: 11. As DNA, the CDR3 is TGTGCCAGCAGTCCGGGACAGGCAGAGTTGTACGAGCAGTACTTC. It codes for CASSPGQAELYEQYF.

The V gene is TRBV14, the J gene TRBJ2-1, with 11 bases matching TRBD1. V dropped 0 bases and J dropped 8; count of bases not matched to a gene: 15. This CDR3 is built from 19 residues. Germline loops: CDR1 SGHDN, CDR2 FVKESK. The CDR3: CASSQDRRIRTGGFHEQFF. The DNA for the CDR3 is TGTGCCAGCAGCCAAGATCGACGGATCAGGACAGGGGGCTTCCATGAGCAGTTCTTC.

The chain is built from TRBV9 and TRBJ2-7; TRBD2 matches at 8 bases. This CDR3 contains 16 residues. Germline CDR1 and CDR2: SGDLS and YYNGEE. V trimming: 2 bases; J trimming: 2 bases; junction bases outside the gene matches: 9. The CDR3 here is CASSVSDGGGTYEQYF. The DNA for the CDR3 is TGTGCCAGCAGCGTTTCAGACGGGGGGGGAACCTACGAGCAGTACTTC.

The rearrangement uses TRBV6-5 and TRBJ1-5; 7 nucleotides align to TRBD1. This CDR3 has 14 amino acids. Germline V gives CDR1 MNHEY, CDR2 SVGAGI. The ends lost 5 bases at V and 3 bases at J; junction bases unmatched: 4. The CDR3 protein is CASSRTGVNQPQHF. The CDR3 nucleotides read TGTGCCAGCAGTCGGACAGGAGTCAATCAGCCCCAGCATTTT.

The chain recombines TRBV18 with TRBJ2-7; 9 nucleotides align to TRBD1. Germline V CDR1 and CDR2: KGHSH, LQKENI. The CDR3 has 14 residues. V lost 3 bases and J lost 1; bases outside the gene matches: 1. CDR3 region: CASSPGQGSYEQYF. In nucleotides, the CDR3 is TGTGCCAGCTCACCGGGACAGGGTTCCTACGAGCAGTACTTC.

The gene calls are TRBV10-2 and TRBJ1-5, with 8 bases that match TRBD1. Per germline, CDR1 WSHSY and CDR2 SAAADI. The V gene end was trimmed by 7 bases and the J gene end by 8 bases; junction bases not matched to a gene: 7. This CDR3 region has 13 residues. CDR3 nucleotide sequence: TGCGCCAGCACGGACAGGGATTATAAGCCCCAGCATTTT. Translating gives CASTDRDYKPQHF.

The chain carries TRBV5-1 and TRBJ1-3, with D unclear. The CDR3 sequence is 15 residues long. V lost 0 bases and J lost 0, with 7 bases in between. Germline V gene lookup returns CDR1 SGHRS and CDR2 YFSETQ. The CDR3 reads CASSLEGSSGNTIYF. The CDR3 region has the DNA TGCGCCAGCAGCTTGGAAGGGAGCTCTGGAAACACCATATATTTT.

The rearrangement joins TRBV13 to TRBJ2-7; 7 bases line up with TRBD2. CDR3 length: 13 residues. With 5 bases clipped from V and 6 bases from J, the junction kept 7 bases outside the gene matches. CDR1 is PRHDT and CDR2 is FYEKMQ in the germline V gene (reference sequence). The CDR3 sequence: CASSAGLVGEQYF. The CDR3 DNA follows: TGTGCCAGCAGCGCCGGACTAGTTGGCGAGCAGTACTTC. The entire variable domain, with the rest obtained from reference TRBV13 and TRBJ2-7, is as follows: AAGVIQSPRHLIKEKRETATLKCYPIPRHDTVYWYQQGPGQDPQFLISFYEKMQSDKGSIPDRFSAQQFSDYHSELNMSSLELGDSALYFCASSAGLVGEQYFGPGTRLTVT.

This clone has just a few counts. This chain uses TRBV11-2 with TRBJ1-4, with D unresolved. The CDR3 covers 16 residues. Per germline, CDR1 SGHAT and CDR2 FQNNGV. V lost 5 bases to trimming and J lost 0 bases, with 13 bases between them. The CDR3 loop is CASSPRGSATNEKLFF. The DNA of the CDR3 is TGTGCCAGCAGCCCCCGCGGGAGTGCAACTAATGAAAAACTGTTTTTT.

The chain has TRBV5-1 and TRBJ1-1; D perhaps matches TRBD1 (5 bases). CDR3 length: 16 amino acids. The V and J ends lost 4 bases and 3 bases respectively, with 19 bases between them. Germline CDR1 reads SGHRS; CDR2 reads YFSETQ. This chain's CDR3 is CASSPPGSAGDTEAFF. The CDR3 DNA follows: TGCGCCAGCAGCCCACCAGGAAGCGCGGGGGACACTGAAGCTTTCTTT.

This chain uses TRBV6-5 with TRBJ2-5; perhaps TRBD1 as D (6 bases). Germline V lookup: CDR1 MNHEY, CDR2 SVGAGI. This CDR3 region has 15 residues. Deletions cut 6 bases from V and 5 bases from J, with 19 bases between. In DNA, the CDR3 is TGTGCCAGCAGCAGGGGACAAGGGAACGTGGAGACCCAGTACTTC. Protein sequence: CASSRGQGNVETQYF.

This chain joins TRBV10-3 and TRBJ1-3, with D tentatively TRBD1 (5 bases). V lost 10 bases and J 2 bases, leaving 9 bases between the germline ends. CDR1 ENHRY and CDR2 SYGVKD come from the germline V gene. The CDR3 consists of 12 residues. The CDR3 coding sequence is TGTGCCAACCAGGGAACTGGAAACACCATATATTTT. It encodes CANQGTGNTIYF.

V gene TRBV11-2 combines with J gene TRBJ2-3, with D possibly TRBD2 on 6 matching bases. The germline V and J ends were trimmed by 5 bases and 4 bases, with 10 bases remaining between them. Germline V CDR1 and CDR2: SGHAT, FQNNGV. The CDR3 has 13 amino acids. CDR3: CASSLGTADTQYF. CDR3 sequence (DNA): TGTGCCAGCAGCCTTGGGACTGCAGATACGCAGTATTTT.

This CDR3 reads CASSVSVVATEAFF. The DNA of the CDR3 is TGTGCCAGCAGTGTGTCGGTTGTAGCGACTGAAGCTTTCTTT. The rearrangement joins TRBV2 to TRBJ1-1; D remains ambiguous. Trimming removed 4 bases from V and 5 bases from J, with 14 bases in between. Germline values: CDR1 SNHLY, CDR2 FYNNEI. The CDR3 has 14 residues.

The V call is TRBV30, the J call TRBJ2-2; D might be TRBD2 (7 bases). V was cut by 2 bases and J by 5 bases, with 12 bases left in between. In germline, CDR1 is GTSNPN, CDR2 SVGIG (reference sequence). This CDR3 contains 14 residues. DNA for the CDR3: TGTGCCTGGAGTTTAGGGGGGGTTACCGGGGAGCTGTTTTTT. Its translation: CAWSLGGVTGELFF.

This chain links TRBV9 with TRBJ2-5; TRBD1 might be the D (6 bases). Between the trimmed V and J ends, which lost 0 bases and 0 bases, there was a span of 9 bases. The CDR3 totals 15 residues. Germline values: CDR1 SGDLS, CDR2 YYNGEE. The DNA for the CDR3 is TGTGCCAGCAGCGTAGCTGAGGGGGACCAAGAGACCCAGTACTTC. Protein sequence: CASSVAEGDQETQYF. Complete variable domain (other parts from reference TRBV9 and TRBJ2-5): DSGVTQTPKHLITATGQRVTLRCSPRSGDLSVYWYQQSLDQGLQFLIQYYNGEERAKGNILERFSAQQFPDLHSELNLSSLELGDSALYFCASSVAEGDQETQYFGPGTRLLVL.

The V gene is TRBV5-1, the J gene TRBJ2-3; TRBD2 is a possible D gene (6 bases). The V end was cut by 4 bases, the J end by 0 bases, with 12 bases between. CDR1 and CDR2 (germline): SGHRS, YFSETQ. CDR3 length equals 15 residues. CDR3 amino acids: CASSIADASTDTQYF. The CDR3 nucleotides read TGCGCCAGCAGCATAGCGGATGCTAGCACAGATACGCAGTATTTT.

The rearrangement joins TRBV2 to TRBJ1-5, with D possibly TRBD1 on 5 matching bases. The germline V gene has CDR1 SNHLY and CDR2 FYNNEI. CDR3 length: 14 residues. Trimming removed 6 bases from V and 1 base from J, with 10 bases in between. The CDR3 DNA is TGTGCCAGCAGAGGGGCGGTAAGCAATCAGCCCCAGCATTTT. Translating it yields CASRGAVSNQPQHF.

The chain employs TRBV6-5 and TRBJ1-1; 7 bases fit TRBD1. The CDR3 covers 15 residues. The ends lost 0 bases at V and 0 bases at J; junction bases unmatched: 1. Germline-derived CDR1 and CDR2 are MNHEY and SVGAGI. In nucleotides, the CDR3 is TGTGCCAGCAGTTACTCGGGACAGCTGAACACTGAAGCTTTCTTT. Translated, it gives CASSYSGQLNTEAFF.

This clone was observed a single time. The V and J genes are TRBV5-1 and TRBJ1-4; no definite D call. Trimming cost V 1 base and J 8 bases, with 9 bases left between them. There are 13 residues in the CDR3. Germline assignment: CDR1 SGHRS and CDR2 YFSETQ. CDR3 residues: CASSLWPGEKLFF. The CDR3 DNA is TGCGCCAGCAGCTTGTGGCCGGGAGAAAAACTGTTTTTT.

The rearrangement joins TRBV24-1 to TRBJ2-3; D gene unclear. Germline V lookup: CDR1 KGHDR, CDR2 SFDVKD. The CDR3 spans 15 residues. V gave up 1 base and J gave up 2 bases, with 9 bases separating them. CDR3 DNA sequence: TGTGCCACCAGTGATTTACAATTTAACACAGATACGCAGTATTTT. It encodes CATSDLQFNTDTQYF.

This chain uses TRBV5-4 with TRBJ2-3; a possible D gene is TRBD1 (5 bases). V shed 9 bases and J shed 7 bases, with 12 bases lying between them. Per the germline V gene, CDR1 is SGHNT and CDR2 is YYREEE (reference sequence). The CDR3 spans 11 residues. The CDR3 reads CATSWGYTQYF. DNA for the CDR3: TGTGCCACCTCGTGGGGCTATACGCAGTATTTT. Based on the CDR3 plus reference TRBV5-4 and TRBJ2-3, the full variable domain is ETGVTQSPTHLIKTRGQQVTLRCSSQSGHNTVSWYQQALGQGPQFIFQYYREEENGRGNFPPRFSGLQFPNYSSELNVNALELDDSALYLCATSWGYTQYFGPGTRLTVL.